A selection of T cell receptor beta chains follows, all from one sample in a study of tumor-infiltrating lymphocytes in primary liver carcinoma. TCRdb reprocessed the multiplex PCR reads via MiXCR and lists one record per CDR3 protein. The data contain approximately 330,000 distinct CDR3 sequences, less than 75% of them singletons. The source material was peripheral blood. All receptors derive from a man aged 35-49 years with primary liver carcinoma and hepatitis B virus infection. The CDR3 runs from the conserved cysteine through the conserved F or W. A D gene is named only where the DNA matches it firmly. Size is stated for part of the rows, as once, few or many counts, or as a class when the clone is expanded.

>TRBD2|TRBJ2-5|TRBV7-9|.|18
CASSLVVLAGDLQETQYF
TGTGCCAGCAGCTTAGTAGTTCTAGCGGGAGACCTACAAGAGACCCAGTACTTC
>TRBD1|TRBJ2-5|TRBV28|few|12
CASATGGKTQYF
TGTGCCAGCGCGACAGGGGGCAAGACCCAGTACTTC
>.|TRBJ2-7|TRBV6-6|many|14
CASRSDRSSYEQYF
TGTGCCAGCAGATCGGACAGAAGCTCCTACGAGCAGTACTTC
>.|TRBJ2-7|TRBV5-4|few|12
CASSPGQNEQYF
TGTGCCAGCAGCCCCGGACAGAACGAGCAGTACTTC
>TRBD1|TRBJ1-1|TRBV11-2|many|14
CASSLADRGWGAFF
TGTGCCAGCAGCTTAGCGGACAGGGGGTGGGGAGCTTTCTTT
>TRBD2|TRBJ2-3|TRBV11-2|.|15
CASLLAGGAGDTQYF
TGTGCCAGCTTGCTAGCGGGAGGGGCCGGAGATACACAGTATTTT
>.|TRBJ2-1|TRBV10-3|many|16
CAISEPLLGAYNEQFF
TGTGCCATCAGTGAACCATTACTTGGGGCCTACAATGAGCAGTTCTTC
>.|TRBJ2-3|TRBV11-2|once|13
CASTPAPSDTQYF
TGTGCCAGCACCCCAGCACCCTCAGATACGCAGTACTTT
>TRBD1|TRBJ2-5|TRBV4-1|.|14
CTNSPGTGQGTQYF
TGCACCAACAGCCCCGGGACAGGGCAGGGGACCCAGTACTTC
>.|TRBJ2-2|TRBV6-1|.|14
CASSEAGNTGELFF
TGTGCCAGCAGTGAAGCGGGGAACACCGGGGAGCTGTTTTTT
>.|TRBJ2-2|TRBV11-1|.|15
CANSSSGSFTGELFF
TGTGCCAACAGTTCCAGTGGGTCGTTCACCGGGGAGCTGTTTTTT
>.|TRBJ2-5|TRBV6-6|many|13
CASRRDLQETQYF
TGTGCCAGCAGGAGGGACTTACAAGAGACCCAGTACTTC
>.|TRBJ2-2|TRBV11-1|.|19
CAGSPEKAVVDGNTGELFF
TGTGCCGGCAGCCCCGAGAAGGCTGTGGTAGATGGGAACACCGGGGAGCTGTTTTTT
>.|TRBJ1-5|TRBV11-2|many|17
CASSLNGGPGGNQPQRF
TGTGCCAGCAGCTTAAACGGGGGGCCGGGAGGCAATCAGCCCCAGCGTTTT
>TRBD1|TRBJ2-7|TRBV12-3/TRBV12-4|many|14
CASSPGQATYEQYF
TGTGCCAGCAGCCCGGGACAGGCAACCTACGAGCAGTACTTC
>TRBD1|TRBJ1-5|TRBV2|few|14
CASSEFTGDQPQHF
TGTGCCAGCAGTGAATTTACAGGGGATCAGCCCCAGCATTTT